The 6 T cell receptor beta chains below all came from one sample that was sequenced in a study of blood T cell repertoires in COVID-19. Profiled with immunoSEQ multiplex PCR; TCRdb holds only in-frame clones, not every one. The sample has hundreds of thousands of clones; roughly 85% are singletons. Input material: peripheral blood. These receptors came from a man aged 50-59 years with active or convalescent COVID-19.

The table lists this clone with a count of one. Because the CDR3's place on the DNA is in doubt, the DNA is left out and the CDR3 is given as listed by TCRdb. The genes are TRBV27 and TRBJ1-4. From germline, CDR1 is MNHEY and CDR2 SMNVEV (reference sequence). Inclusive of both ends, the CDR3 amounts to 17 amino acids. CDR3 amino acids: CASSSSKGGREQFILFF.

This clone was observed a handful of times. The chain links TRBV7-8 to TRBJ2-1; 9 nucleotides align to TRBD2. Germline assignment: CDR1 SGHVS and CDR2 FQNEAQ. V lost 5 bases, J lost 6 bases, and 14 bases stayed unmatched. CDR3 length: 17 residues. The CDR3 region has the DNA TGTGCCAGCAGCCGATCGATTGGCGGGAGGGTGGTCAATGAGCAGTTCTTC. Protein product: CASSRSIGGRVVNEQFF.

V is TRBV18 and J is TRBJ1-6, with 7 bases identical to TRBD1. From germline, CDR1 is KGHSH and CDR2 LQKENI. The CDR3 contains 13 residues. With V trimmed by 4 bases and J by 9 bases, 3 bases remained unmatched. CDR3 nucleotides: TGTGCCAGCTCACGCCAGGGGGGTTCACCCCTCCACTTT. It encodes CASSRQGGSPLHF.

This rearrangement joins TRBV28 to TRBJ1-3, with D possibly matching TRBD1 (5 bases). V gave up 8 bases and J gave up 4 bases, with 9 bases separating them. CDR1 and CDR2 (germline): MDHEN, SYDVKM. The CDR3 is made up of 12 amino acids. The CDR3 DNA is TGTGCCAGCCAGGGTACCGGAAACACCATATATTTT. Translation gives CASQGTGNTIYF.

CDR3 sequence: CASSLERTANEQFF. The CDR3 DNA is TGTGCCAGCAGCTTAGAGAGGACAGCCAATGAGCAGTTCTTC. The rearrangement links TRBV11-2 to TRBJ2-1; D may be TRBD1 (6 bases). With 0 bases removed from V and 6 bases from J, the gap between germline ends came to 9 bases. From germline, CDR1 is SGHAT and CDR2 FQNNGV. The CDR3 is 14 residues long. The full variable domain, its missing parts supplied by reference TRBV11-2 and TRBJ2-1, is EAGVAQSPRYKIIEKRQSVAFWCNPISGHATLYWYQQILGQGPKLLIQFQNNGVVDDSQLPKDRFSAERLKGVDSTLKIQPAKLEDSAVYLCASSLERTANEQFFGPGTRLTVL.

The V and J genes are TRBV7-9 and TRBJ1-4; TRBD1 is a possible D gene (5 bases). This CDR3 has 16 amino acids. Trimming shortened V by 5 bases and J by 7 bases, and 20 bases separated the two germline ends. Germline V lookup: CDR1 SEHNR, CDR2 FQNEAQ (reference sequence). The CDR3 here is CASSPWASGRGEKLFF. The CDR3 region has the DNA TGTGCCAGCAGCCCCTGGGCATCGGGGAGGGGTGAAAAACTGTTTTTT.